A selection of T cell receptor beta chains follows, all from one sample in a study of Graves' ophthalmopathy and Graves' hyperthyroidism. From the multiplex PCR reads, TCRdb called clonotypes with MiXCR, one entry per CDR3 protein. Among almost 750,000 distinct CDR3 sequences, about 44% were seen once, and the ten largest hold approximately 43%. The source material was peripheral blood. Source of these receptors: an adult man with Graves' ophthalmopathy. CDR3s include the opening cysteine and the closing phenylalanine or tryptophan. The D gene is left open where the match is weak. Not all rows give a size; the values are once, few, many and, for expanded clones, a class.

D gene	clone size	J gene	V gene	CDR3 protein	CDR3 DNA
NA	NA	TRBJ2-6	TRBV7-9	CARSLSSRQPGANVLTF	TGTGCCCGCAGCTTAAGCTCCCGACAACCCGGGGCCAACGTCCTGACTTTC
NA	NA	TRBJ2-5	TRBV20-1	CSATRRVGQPQYF	TGCAGTGCTACGCGCAGGGTTGGTCAGCCCCAGTACTTC
TRBD1	NA	TRBJ1-2	TRBV29-1	CSITRDRPDGYTF	TGCAGTATTACCCGGGACAGGCCCGATGGCTACACCTTC
NA	NA	TRBJ2-7	TRBV2	CASSSAETAYPYEQYF	TGTGCCAGCAGCTCCGCCGAGACGGCGTATCCCTACGAGCAGTACTTC
TRBD1	NA	TRBJ1-1	TRBV7-9	CASSRDRGISEAFF	TGTGCCAGCAGCCGGGACAGGGGGATCTCTGAAGCTTTCTTT
NA	few	TRBJ2-7	TRBV14	CASSQGGNDYEQYF	TGTGCCAGCAGCCAAGGGGGGAATGACTACGAGCAGTACTTC
TRBD1	NA	TRBJ1-6	TRBV6-2/TRBV6-3	CASSYVDKGAHNSPLHF	TGTGCCAGCAGTTACGTCGACAAGGGGGCGCATAATTCACCCCTCCACTTT
NA	once	TRBJ2-5	TRBV29-1	CSLSNAEETQYF	TGCAGCCTATCGAACGCGGAAGAGACCCAGTACTTC
TRBD1	NA	TRBJ2-2	TRBV7-9	CASSKDRGSGELFF	TGTGCTAGCAGCAAAGACAGGGGCTCCGGGGAGCTGTTTTTT
TRBD1	NA	TRBJ2-5	TRBV7-9	CASSPMGQGVGETQYF	TGTGCCAGCAGCCCCATGGGACAGGGGGTAGGAGAGACCCAGTACTTC
TRBD1	NA	TRBJ2-2	TRBV9	CASSHRGQTGELFF	TGTGCCAGCAGTCACAGGGGGCAAACCGGGGAGCTGTTTTTT
NA	NA	TRBJ2-5	TRBV7-8	CASSQGAVEETQCF	TGCGCCAGCAGCCAAGGGGCCGTAGAAGAGACCCAGTGCTTC
NA	many	TRBJ2-7	TRBV29-1	CSVEGKPYEQYF	TGCAGCGTTGAAGGCAAGCCCTACGAGCAGTACTTC
NA	NA	TRBJ1-2	TRBV7-2	CASRRAGGPDGYTF	TGTGCCAGCAGAAGAGCGGGAGGGCCGGATGGCTACACCTTC
TRBD1	NA	TRBJ1-1	TRBV7-9	CASSTGTGGVASEAFF	TGTGCCAGCAGCACCGGGACAGGGGGTGTCGCGTCTGAAGCTTTCTTT